Listed below are T cell receptor beta chains from one sample, sequenced in a study of blood T cell repertoires in COVID-19. Method: immunoSEQ multiplex PCR; TCRdb's copy keeps in-frame clones and lacks some. The sample lists 280,000 or so clones, around nine tenths occurring once. Sequenced sample: PBMCs or T cells enriched from blood (not recorded which). These receptors were collected from a middle-aged woman who had recovered from COVID-19. Both conserved end residues are part of each CDR3.

V,CDR3
TRBV5-4,CASSRGGTTDEQYF
TRBV4-1,CASSRRGTSDFQETQYF
TRBV28,CASSSPPGLAGVSPYEQYF
TRBV11-3,CASSLGAQGIQYF
TRBV2,CASSPGFGGYTF
TRBV11-2,CASSLEAQGTQYF
TRBV5-1,CASRPDRGRGNTIYF
TRBV7-9,CASSLGEPDTQYF
TRBV19,CASSTRQGVAYEQYF
TRBV21-1,CASSKGQQVSYEQYF
TRBV2,CASRREDEQYF
TRBV5-1,CASSLGGLAGLETQYF
TRBV27,CASSLWGGYSYEQYF
TRBV7-2,CASSLGAGSSGANVLTF